One and the same sample provided the 22 T cell receptor beta chains below, sequenced in a study of cytomegalovirus exposure and HLA in healthy donors. The study ran its PCR with 60 Vbeta and 13 Jbeta primers. Repertoires were generated with immunoSEQ multiplex PCR, while TCRdb's copy carries only in-frame clones and drops some. The sample consists of around 150,000 clones, 60% to 80% of them appearing once. The sequencing sample was made of PBMCs. The receptors were gathered from a man aged 50 to 59 in good health and CMV-seropositive.

This clone was detected only once. This chain uses TRBV27 with TRBJ1-1; D is possibly TRBD1 (5 bases). Trimming stripped 6 bases from V and 1 base from J, with 6 bases between. CDR1 and CDR2 (germline): MNHEY, SMNVEV (reference sequence). The CDR3 length is 12 residues. CDR3 amino acids: CASSTGNTEAFF. The CDR3 DNA follows: TGTGCCAGCAGCACAGGGAACACTGAAGCTTTCTTT.

This chain uses TRBV11-2 with TRBJ1-2; 11 nucleotides align to TRBD1. After removal of 5 bases from V and 4 bases from J, the junction contained 6 bases not matched to a gene. The CDR3 is made up of 15 amino acids. Germline CDR1 is SGHAT and CDR2 is FQNNGV. The CDR3 loop is CASSRGQGAVYGYTF. The CDR3 nucleotides read TGTGCCAGCAGCCGTGGACAGGGGGCCGTCTATGGCTACACCTTC.

This chain joins TRBV6-5 and TRBJ1-2, with D possibly being TRBD1 (6 bases). The germline CDR1 and CDR2 sequences are MNHEY and SVGAGI. Trimming stripped 0 bases from V and 4 bases from J, with 12 bases between. This CDR3 is built from 15 residues. The CDR3 reads CASSYSRGNTYGYTF. In nucleotides, the CDR3 is TGTGCCAGCAGTTACTCCAGGGGTAATACCTATGGCTACACCTTC.

This clone was observed a few times. The rearrangement uses TRBV13 and TRBJ2-1; D may be TRBD2 (6 bases). This CDR3 spans 16 amino acids. V was clipped by 6 bases and J by 0 bases, with 15 bases between them. From germline, CDR1 is PRHDT and CDR2 FYEKMQ (reference sequence). The CDR3 bases are TGTGCCAGCAGTGAGATTGGCGGGGTCTCCTACAATGAGCAGTTCTTC. As protein: CASSEIGGVSYNEQFF.

This rearrangement joins TRBV5-1 to TRBJ1-6; 7 bases align to TRBD1. V shed 6 bases, J shed 6 bases, and the junction held 12 bases outside the gene matches. Per the germline V gene, CDR1 is SGHRS and CDR2 is YFSETQ. The CDR3 contains 16 residues. This CDR3 is CASTIDLRGSNSPLHF. The CDR3 nucleotides read TGCGCCAGCACCATAGACCTCAGGGGGTCTAATTCACCCCTCCACTTT.

V gene TRBV30 combines with J gene TRBJ2-3; 13 bases are a match to TRBD2. Per the germline V gene, CDR1 is GTSNPN and CDR2 is SVGIG (reference sequence). Trimming took 0 bases from V and 4 from J; bases not matched to a gene: 7. CDR3 length equals 17 residues. CDR3 in amino acids: CAWSVGTSGARADTQYF. The CDR3 bases are TGTGCCTGGAGTGTCGGGACTAGCGGGGCCCGAGCAGATACGCAGTATTTT.

The rearrangement joins TRBV29-1 to TRBJ2-3, with D perhaps matching TRBD1 (6 bases). V was clipped by 8 bases and J by 2 bases, with 14 bases between them. The CDR3 runs to 13 residues. Per the germline V gene, CDR1 is SQVTM and CDR2 is ANQGSEA. The CDR3 spells CSMGRGNTDTQYF. CDR3 sequence (DNA): TGCAGCATGGGCAGGGGCAACACAGATACGCAGTATTTT.

V usage is TRBV6-5 and J usage is TRBJ1-5; the match to TRBD1 covers 9 bases. J was trimmed by 3 bases and V by 2 bases; bases with no gene match: 2. Germline CDR1 is MNHEY and CDR2 is SVGAGI. This CDR3 has 15 residues. The chain's CDR3 is CASSYGTGTNQPQHF. CDR3 coding DNA: TGTGCCAGCAGTTACGGGACAGGGACCAATCAGCCCCAGCATTTT.

This clone turned up a few times. The genes are TRBV6-1 and TRBJ1-2; D gene ambiguous. Trimming shortened V by 2 bases and J by 7 bases, and 14 bases separated the two germline ends. Germline assignment: CDR1 MNHNS and CDR2 SASEGT. CDR3 size: 14 residues. CDR3 nucleotide sequence: TGTGCCAGCAGTGAATCGGCGATGGCGGGTGGCTACACCTTC. It specifies CASSESAMAGGYTF.

The rearrangement joins TRBV10-1 to TRBJ2-3; maybe TRBD2 (5 bases). This CDR3 has 15 amino acids. V gave up 6 bases and J gave up 3 bases, with 16 bases separating them. Per germline, CDR1 WNHNN and CDR2 SYGVQD (reference sequence). The CDR3 here is CASREDPSGTDTQYF. The CDR3 nucleotides read TGCGCCAGCAGAGAAGACCCATCGGGGACAGATACGCAGTATTTT.

This rearrangement joins TRBV7-2 to TRBJ2-3; tentative D call: TRBD2 (5 bases). The germline CDR1 and CDR2 sequences are SGHTA and FQGNSA. CDR3 length: 13 residues. The V end lost 4 bases, the J end lost 5 bases, and 10 bases lay between the germline ends. The CDR3 reads CASSSGMGDTQYF. CDR3 DNA sequence: TGTGCCAGCAGCTCGGGGATGGGAGATACGCAGTATTTT.

This clone was recorded only once. In DNA form, the CDR3 reads TGTGCCAGCTCACCATACGGACAGAAAGAGACCCAGTACTTC. Amino acids: CASSPYGQKETQYF. This sequence joins TRBV18 and TRBJ2-5, with D possibly TRBD1 on 6 matching bases. The CDR3 consists of 14 residues. Germline lookup yields CDR1 KGHSH and CDR2 LQKENI. Trimming stripped 2 bases from V and 3 bases from J, with 10 bases between.

Concerning this clone itself: The sample has other DNA sequences that encode this CDR3 too. CDR3 amino acids: CASSLGQVTDTQYF. The CDR3 region has the DNA TGCGCCAGCAGCTTGGGGCAGGTAACAGATACGCAGTATTTT. The J gene is TRBJ2-3, the V gene TRBV5-1; D unclear. There are 14 residues in the CDR3. The V gene's germline CDR1 is SGHRS and CDR2 YFSETQ. Trimming took off 0 bases at V and 3 bases at J, with 8 bases between the two ends.

DNA for the CDR3: TGTGCCAGCAGCTCGGGACAGGCCATGGAAAAACTGTTTTTT. Its protein product is CASSSGQAMEKLFF. V and J are TRBV13 and TRBJ1-4; 8 bases are a match to TRBD1. The germline CDR1 and CDR2 sequences are PRHDT and FYEKMQ (reference sequence). The CDR3 has 14 amino acids. Trimming removed 4 bases from V and 8 bases from J; junction bases left unmatched: 6. Supplemented by reference TRBV13 and TRBJ1-4, the full variable domain reads AAGVIQSPRHLIKEKRETATLKCYPIPRHDTVYWYQQGPGQDPQFLISFYEKMQSDKGSIPDRFSAQQFSDYHSELNMSSLELGDSALYFCASSSGQAMEKLFFGSGTQLSVL.

The chain recombines TRBV27 with TRBJ1-2; weak D call: TRBD1 (5 bases). Germline lookup yields CDR1 MNHEY and CDR2 SMNVEV (reference sequence). The V and J ends lost 6 bases and 1 base respectively, with 12 bases between them. This CDR3 spans 14 amino acids. The CDR3 DNA is TGTGCCAGCAGCCCCACCGGGGGTAACTATGGCTACACCTTC. Residues: CASSPTGGNYGYTF.

V is TRBV2 and J is TRBJ2-7; TRBD2 agrees at 8 bases. Looked up from germline, CDR1 is SNHLY and CDR2 is FYNNEI. The CDR3 totals 14 residues. Losses at the gene ends were 5 bases for V and 2 bases for J; bases not matched to a gene: 5. The CDR3 region is CASSTRGGAYEQYF. The CDR3 DNA reads TGTGCCAGCAGTACCCGGGGGGGCGCCTACGAGCAGTACTTC.

This rearrangement joins TRBV11-2 to TRBJ2-2; 7 bases fit TRBD2. Germline assignment: CDR1 SGHAT and CDR2 FQNNGV. The CDR3 is 18 amino acids. Losses at the gene ends were 6 bases for V and 0 bases for J; bases not matched to a gene: 13. The CDR3 DNA reads as TGTGCCAGCAGGGTTCGGGCTAGCGGACAAACGAACACCGGGGAGCTGTTTTTT. This sequence encodes CASRVRASGQTNTGELFF.

The rearrangement uses TRBV4-1 and TRBJ2-1; 9 nucleotides align to TRBD2. J gave up 4 bases and V 6 bases, and 10 bases lay outside the gene matches. The germline gives CDR1 MGHRA, CDR2 YSYEKL. The CDR3 sequence is 16 residues long. The CDR3 DNA is TGCGCCAGCAGTTTTCGACTAGCGGAGATTTACAATGAGCAGTTCTTC. Protein: CASSFRLAEIYNEQFF.

This sequence joins TRBV2 and TRBJ1-1; weak D call: TRBD1 (6 bases). Trimming stripped 6 bases from V and 4 bases from J, with 24 bases between. This CDR3 is built from 17 residues. The V gene's germline CDR1 is SNHLY and CDR2 FYNNEI. The CDR3 here is CASRSTPTGTGGTEAFF. In DNA form, the CDR3 reads TGTGCCAGCAGATCCACCCCTACAGGGACGGGGGGCACTGAAGCTTTCTTT.

The rearrangement joins TRBV2 to TRBJ1-1; D not resolved. There are 13 residues in the CDR3. Germline assignment: CDR1 SNHLY and CDR2 FYNNEI. V dropped 6 bases and J dropped 0 bases, with 8 bases sitting between them. The DNA of the CDR3 is TGTGCCAGCAGCAGAACAGTGAACACTGAAGCTTTCTTT. Its protein product is CASSRTVNTEAFF.

CDR3 sequence: CASSVVGSRANTEAFF. Here the CDR3 DNA reads TGTGCCAGCAGCGTAGTTGGTTCCCGCGCGAACACTGAAGCTTTCTTT. The chain has TRBV9 and TRBJ1-1; D is uncertain. CDR1 is SGDLS and CDR2 is YYNGEE in the germline V gene. V lost 0 bases and J 1 base, leaving 13 bases between the germline ends. The CDR3 consists of 16 residues.

The chain employs TRBV5-6 and TRBJ2-1; TRBD1 aligns across 7 bases. The germline V gene encodes CDR1 SGHDT and CDR2 YYEEEE. There are 14 residues in the CDR3. V shed 6 bases, J shed 1 base, and the junction held 4 bases outside the gene matches. CDR3 nucleotide sequence: TGTGCCAGCACCCCGACAGGGTCCTACAATGAGCAGTTCTTC. As protein: CASTPTGSYNEQFF. The variable domain in full, completed from reference TRBV5-6 and TRBJ2-1, reads DAGVTQSPTHLIKTRGQQVTLRCSPKSGHDTVSWYQQALGQGPQFIFQYYEEEERQRGNFPDRFSGHQFPNYSSELNVNALLLGDSALYLCASTPTGSYNEQFFGPGTRLTVL.